Listed below are T cell receptor beta chains from one sample, sequenced in a study of blood T cell repertoires in COVID-19. Only in-frame clones appear in the TCRdb table, and some are missing; sequencing was by immunoSEQ multiplex PCR. Of approximately 80,000 clones listed, about 76% are singletons. Sequencing used peripheral blood. The receptors stem from a man of 80 years or more with acute or convalescent COVID-19. Both conserved end residues are part of each CDR3. D genes are given only for firm matches.

v_call: TRBV27; j_call: TRBJ2-7; d_call: TRBD2; cdr3_aa: CASSLTSGRYEQYF
v_call: TRBV19; j_call: TRBJ2-1; d_call: -; cdr3_aa: CASSRATQNEQFF
v_call: TRBV28; j_call: TRBJ2-1; d_call: TRBD2; cdr3_aa: CASSFLAGGRVEQFF
v_call: TRBV5-5; j_call: TRBJ2-1; d_call: -; cdr3_aa: CASSLGLQYNEQFF
v_call: TRBV30; j_call: TRBJ1-1; d_call: -; cdr3_aa: CAWAGAFF
v_call: TRBV18; j_call: TRBJ1-5; d_call: -; cdr3_aa: CASSIAGKSNQPQHF
v_call: TRBV28; j_call: TRBJ1-6; d_call: TRBD1; cdr3_aa: CASSPTGRSYNSPLHF
v_call: TRBV6-5; j_call: TRBJ2-1; d_call: -; cdr3_aa: CASSDRSSQRQFF
v_call: TRBV11-2; j_call: TRBJ1-2; d_call: -; cdr3_aa: CASSLDPDSRHGYTF
v_call: TRBV18; j_call: TRBJ2-1; d_call: TRBD1; cdr3_aa: CASSPPSGGRYNEQFF
v_call: TRBV5-1; j_call: TRBJ2-3; d_call: TRBD2; cdr3_aa: CASSPGLAGGSDTQYF
v_call: TRBV5-1; j_call: TRBJ1-1; d_call: -; cdr3_aa: CASRVQENTEAFF
v_call: TRBV30; j_call: TRBJ1-5; d_call: -; cdr3_aa: CAWSSQGTINQPQHF
v_call: TRBV10-2; j_call: TRBJ2-7; d_call: TRBD1; cdr3_aa: CASSGGGLAGQGWYEQYF
v_call: TRBV28; j_call: TRBJ1-5; d_call: -; cdr3_aa: CASSFLNQPQHF
v_call: TRBV19; j_call: TRBJ2-1; d_call: -; cdr3_aa: CASSIVTGIGNEQFF
v_call: TRBV7-2; j_call: TRBJ2-2; d_call: TRBD2; cdr3_aa: CASSHRPLSGRASGELFF
v_call: TRBV6-5; j_call: TRBJ1-2; d_call: -; cdr3_aa: CASSRGGQGLYGYTF
v_call: TRBV28; j_call: TRBJ2-7; d_call: -; cdr3_aa: CASSFTYEQYF
v_call: TRBV5-1; j_call: TRBJ2-1; d_call: -; cdr3_aa: CASSSDSYNEQFF
v_call: TRBV28; j_call: TRBJ2-7; d_call: -; cdr3_aa: CASSLRQGGEQYF
v_call: TRBV18; j_call: TRBJ2-3; d_call: -; cdr3_aa: CASSPSRTDTQYF
v_call: TRBV3-1/TRBV3-2; j_call: TRBJ2-1; d_call: TRBD1; cdr3_aa: CASSQEGRGSSYNEQFF
v_call: TRBV29-1; j_call: TRBJ2-7; d_call: TRBD1; cdr3_aa: CSVSGQKTSGQYF
v_call: TRBV18; j_call: TRBJ1-6; d_call: TRBD1; cdr3_aa: CASSPGYETGKNSPLHF
v_call: TRBV6-5; j_call: TRBJ2-1; d_call: -; cdr3_aa: CASSSPGLVYNEQFF
v_call: TRBV5-5; j_call: TRBJ1-1; d_call: -; cdr3_aa: CASSLGQANTEAFF
v_call: TRBV4-1; j_call: TRBJ2-3; d_call: -; cdr3_aa: CASSQEYSGDTQYF
v_call: TRBV11-1; j_call: TRBJ1-1; d_call: TRBD1; cdr3_aa: CASSLQFDRVDTEAFF
v_call: TRBV4-3; j_call: TRBJ1-1; d_call: TRBD1; cdr3_aa: CASSRGQGGTEAFF
v_call: TRBV27; j_call: TRBJ2-7; d_call: TRBD1; cdr3_aa: CASSLWAGQGSYEQYF
v_call: TRBV2; j_call: TRBJ2-5; d_call: TRBD1; cdr3_aa: CASSDGQGAWSETQYF
v_call: TRBV6-5; j_call: TRBJ2-2; d_call: -; cdr3_aa: CASSYDGRRTGELFF
v_call: TRBV19; j_call: TRBJ2-1; d_call: -; cdr3_aa: CASSIGGAYNEQFF
v_call: TRBV27; j_call: TRBJ2-7; d_call: -; cdr3_aa: CASRRTGRAYEQYF
v_call: TRBV2; j_call: TRBJ1-4; d_call: TRBD1; cdr3_aa: CASSRDSKSEKLFF
v_call: TRBV5-4; j_call: TRBJ2-2; d_call: TRBD2; cdr3_aa: CASSLGREGIGELFF
v_call: TRBV11-1; j_call: TRBJ2-5; d_call: -; cdr3_aa: CASSPGLRETQYF
v_call: TRBV19; j_call: TRBJ1-2; d_call: -; cdr3_aa: CASSIEARGLGYGYTF
v_call: TRBV7-3; j_call: TRBJ1-2; d_call: TRBD1; cdr3_aa: CASSSQGGEDGYTF
v_call: TRBV30; j_call: TRBJ1-6; d_call: TRBD1; cdr3_aa: CAGNRGYNSPLHF
v_call: TRBV6-1; j_call: TRBJ2-7; d_call: -; cdr3_aa: CASSEQTYEQYF
v_call: TRBV19; j_call: TRBJ2-1; d_call: TRBD1; cdr3_aa: CASNGQGIYNEQFF
v_call: TRBV5-1; j_call: TRBJ2-7; d_call: TRBD1; cdr3_aa: CASSPGQTNYEQYF
v_call: TRBV7-9; j_call: TRBJ1-2; d_call: -; cdr3_aa: CASSSYRAGGGGYTF
v_call: TRBV12-2; j_call: TRBJ1-1; d_call: -; cdr3_aa: CASRLEQGSRIYAEAFF
v_call: TRBV11-1; j_call: TRBJ2-2; d_call: -; cdr3_aa: CASSLVRGLNTGELFF